This T cell receptor beta chain derives from a study of T cells in Graves' hyperthyroidism and ophthalmopathy. Study-level findings and limits: Patients with ophthalmopathy were separated from those with stable hyperthyroidism by a 13 V-J model. Blood shared most expanded thyroid clonotypes above 0.001. The model identified upcoming ophthalmopathy a median around 6 months ahead of onset.

This clonotype occurred many times. Its antigen remains unidentified. V was pared by 1 base and J by 1 base, with 7 bases between. The CDR3 length is 14 residues. Per the germline V gene, CDR1 is SGHDN and CDR2 is FVKESK. The CDR3 regions of TCR beta were amplified from RNA transcripts. The HTBI primer set was used in a first-round RT-PCR of the TCR CDR3. TCRdb passed the multiplex PCR reads through MiXCR, listing each CDR3 protein once. The repertoire has some 510,000 distinct CDR3 sequences, less than 25% of them found once; the top ten carry more than 25%. This clonotype originated in a man between 18 and 29 years old with Graves' hyperthyroidism. The chain employs TRBV14 and TRBJ1-2; D unresolved. The sample taken for sequencing was blood. The CDR3 nucleotides read TGTGCCAGCAGCCAAGTCGGCAGTAACTATGGCTACACCTTC. Encoded protein: CASSQVGSNYGYTF.